The clone carrying this TCR beta chain occurred once. Antigen specificity is unknown. CDR3 length: 14 amino acids. Germline-derived CDR1 and CDR2 are LNHDA and SQIVND (reference sequence). V lost 2 bases, J lost 2 bases, and 9 bases lay in between. The sample originates from a study of identical twins. Study-wide results and limits: There were fewer insertions in abundant cord blood beta clonotypes, but memory repertoires showed no such pattern. Models predicted less out-of-frame TCR alpha sharing in monozygotic twins than was found. Twin pairs' shared out-of-frame alpha sequences were enriched in low generation probability.

Every one of the donors was a healthy Caucasian. One entry per CDR3 protein results from TCRdb running MiXCR on the 5' RACE reads. The data contain more than 650,000 distinct CDR3 sequences, 5.5% to 6.5% of them seen just once; the ten biggest clones take up approximately 1.6%. This clonotype was obtained from a man aged 18 to 30 in good health. The chain has TRBV19 and TRBJ2-5; unclear D gene. The sample was naive T cells sorted from blood. The CDR3 DNA reads as TGTGCCAGTAGTATATCGCCAGGACAAGAGACCCAGTACTTC. This codes for CASSISPGQETQYF.